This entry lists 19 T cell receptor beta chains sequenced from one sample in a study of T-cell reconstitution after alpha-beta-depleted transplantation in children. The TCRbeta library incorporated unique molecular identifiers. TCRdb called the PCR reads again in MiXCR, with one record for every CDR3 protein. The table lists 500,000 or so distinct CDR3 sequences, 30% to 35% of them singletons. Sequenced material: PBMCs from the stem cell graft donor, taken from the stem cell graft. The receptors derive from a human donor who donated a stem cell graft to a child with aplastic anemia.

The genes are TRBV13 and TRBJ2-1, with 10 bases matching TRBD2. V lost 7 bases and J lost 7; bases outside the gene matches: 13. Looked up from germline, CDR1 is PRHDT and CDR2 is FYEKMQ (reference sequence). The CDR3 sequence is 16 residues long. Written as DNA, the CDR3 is TGTGCCAGCACCCAGACGGCTAGCGGGAGCAGAAATGAGCAGTTCTTC. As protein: CASTQTASGSRNEQFF.

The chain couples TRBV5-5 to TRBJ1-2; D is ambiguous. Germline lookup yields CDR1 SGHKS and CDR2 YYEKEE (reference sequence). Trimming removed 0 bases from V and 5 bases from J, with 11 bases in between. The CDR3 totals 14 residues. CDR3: CASSLAVGPYGYTF. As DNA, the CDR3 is TGTGCCAGCAGCTTGGCCGTCGGGCCTTATGGCTACACCTTC.

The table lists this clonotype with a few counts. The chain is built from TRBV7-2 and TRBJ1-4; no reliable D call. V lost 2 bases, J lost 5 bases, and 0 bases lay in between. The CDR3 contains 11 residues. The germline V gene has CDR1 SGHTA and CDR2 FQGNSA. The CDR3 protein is CASSLNEKLFF. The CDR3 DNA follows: TGTGCCAGCAGCTTAAATGAAAAACTGTTTTTT.

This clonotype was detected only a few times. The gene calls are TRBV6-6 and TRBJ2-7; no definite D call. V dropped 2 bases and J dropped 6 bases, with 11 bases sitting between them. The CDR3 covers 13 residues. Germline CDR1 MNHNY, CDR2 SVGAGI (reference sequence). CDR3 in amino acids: CASSYPESIEQYF. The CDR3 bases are TGTGCCAGCAGTTACCCAGAATCGATCGAGCAGTACTTC.

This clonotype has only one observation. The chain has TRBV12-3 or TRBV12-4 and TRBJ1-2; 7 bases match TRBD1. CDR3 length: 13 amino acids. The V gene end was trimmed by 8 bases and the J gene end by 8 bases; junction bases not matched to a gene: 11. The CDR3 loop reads CASGTVPSGGYTF. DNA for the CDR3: TGTGCCAGCGGGACAGTCCCATCTGGGGGCTACACCTTC.

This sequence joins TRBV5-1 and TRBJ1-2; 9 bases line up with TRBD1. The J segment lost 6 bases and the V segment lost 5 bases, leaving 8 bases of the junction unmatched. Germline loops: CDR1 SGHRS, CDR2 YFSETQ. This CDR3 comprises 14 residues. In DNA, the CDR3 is TGCGCCAGCAGTCAGGACAGGGGCGCGAATGGCTACACCTTC. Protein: CASSQDRGANGYTF.

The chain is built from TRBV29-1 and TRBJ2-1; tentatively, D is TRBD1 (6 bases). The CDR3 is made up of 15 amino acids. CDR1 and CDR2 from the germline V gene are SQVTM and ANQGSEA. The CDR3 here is CTVRGATVIYDEQFF. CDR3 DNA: TGCACCGTCAGGGGAGCTACTGTTATCTATGATGAGCAGTTCTTC.

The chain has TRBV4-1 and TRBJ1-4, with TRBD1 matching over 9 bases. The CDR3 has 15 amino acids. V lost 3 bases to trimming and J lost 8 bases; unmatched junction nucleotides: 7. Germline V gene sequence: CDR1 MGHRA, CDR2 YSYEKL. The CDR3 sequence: CASSHPDRGTEKLFF. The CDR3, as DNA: TGCGCCAGCAGCCATCCCGACAGGGGGACGGAAAAACTGTTTTTT.

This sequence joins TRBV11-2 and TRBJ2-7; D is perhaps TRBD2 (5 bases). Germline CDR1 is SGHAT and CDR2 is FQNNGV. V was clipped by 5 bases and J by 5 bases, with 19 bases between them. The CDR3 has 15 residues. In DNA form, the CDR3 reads TGTGCCAGCAGCCCAACACTGGTGGGGAGTCACGAGCAGTACGTC. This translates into CASSPTLVGSHEQYV.

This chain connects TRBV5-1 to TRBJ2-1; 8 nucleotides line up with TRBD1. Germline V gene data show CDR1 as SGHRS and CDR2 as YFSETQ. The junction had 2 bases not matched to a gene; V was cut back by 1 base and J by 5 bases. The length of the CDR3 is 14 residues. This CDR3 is CASSLQGQDNEQFF. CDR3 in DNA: TGCGCCAGCAGCTTGCAGGGACAGGACAATGAGCAGTTCTTC.

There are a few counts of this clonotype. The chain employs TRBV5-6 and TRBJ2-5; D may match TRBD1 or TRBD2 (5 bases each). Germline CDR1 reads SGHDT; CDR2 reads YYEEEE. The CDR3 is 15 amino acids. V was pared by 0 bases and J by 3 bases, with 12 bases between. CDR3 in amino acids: CASSLGGSGKETQYF. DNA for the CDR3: TGTGCCAGCAGCTTGGGGGGGTCAGGGAAAGAGACCCAGTACTTC. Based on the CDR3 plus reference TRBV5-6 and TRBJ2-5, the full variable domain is DAGVTQSPTHLIKTRGQQVTLRCSPKSGHDTVSWYQQALGQGPQFIFQYYEEEERQRGNFPDRFSGHQFPNYSSELNVNALLLGDSALYLCASSLGGSGKETQYFGPGTRLLVL.

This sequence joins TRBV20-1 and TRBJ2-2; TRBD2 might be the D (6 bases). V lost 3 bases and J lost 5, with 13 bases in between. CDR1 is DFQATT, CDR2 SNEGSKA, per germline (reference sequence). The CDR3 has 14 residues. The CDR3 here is CSARFPSGTGELFF. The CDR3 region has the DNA TGCAGTGCTAGGTTTCCCAGCGGGACCGGGGAGCTGTTTTTT.

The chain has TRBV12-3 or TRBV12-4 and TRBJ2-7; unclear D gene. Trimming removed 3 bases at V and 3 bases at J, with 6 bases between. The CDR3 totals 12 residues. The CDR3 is CASSFSVYEQYF. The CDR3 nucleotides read TGTGCCAGCAGTTTTTCAGTCTACGAGCAGTACTTC.

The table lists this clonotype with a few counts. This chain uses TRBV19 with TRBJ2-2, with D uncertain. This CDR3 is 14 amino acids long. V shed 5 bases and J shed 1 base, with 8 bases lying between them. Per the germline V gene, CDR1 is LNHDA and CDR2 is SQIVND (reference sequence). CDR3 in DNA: TGTGCCAGTAGTTCCTTGAGGAACACCGGGGAGCTGTTTTTT. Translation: CASSSLRNTGELFF.

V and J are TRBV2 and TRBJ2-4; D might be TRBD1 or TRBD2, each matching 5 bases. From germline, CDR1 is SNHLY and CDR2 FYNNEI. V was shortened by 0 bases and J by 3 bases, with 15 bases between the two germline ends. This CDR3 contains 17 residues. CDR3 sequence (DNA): TGTGCCAGCAGTGAAGCGCTTCTGGGGGACCACAAAAACATTCAGTACTTC. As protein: CASSEALLGDHKNIQYF.

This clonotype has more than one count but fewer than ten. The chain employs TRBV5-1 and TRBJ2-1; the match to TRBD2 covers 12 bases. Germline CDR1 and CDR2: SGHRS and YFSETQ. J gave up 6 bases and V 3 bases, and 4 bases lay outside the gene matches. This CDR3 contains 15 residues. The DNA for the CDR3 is TGCGCCAGCAGCTGGACTAGCGGGACAGCCAATGAGCAGTTCTTC. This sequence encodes CASSWTSGTANEQFF.

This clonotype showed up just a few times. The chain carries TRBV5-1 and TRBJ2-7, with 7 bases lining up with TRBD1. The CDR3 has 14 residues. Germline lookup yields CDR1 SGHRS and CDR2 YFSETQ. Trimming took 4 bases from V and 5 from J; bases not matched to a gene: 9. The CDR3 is CASSPALGGNEQYF. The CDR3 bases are TGCGCCAGCAGCCCGGCCCTAGGGGGCAACGAGCAGTACTTC.

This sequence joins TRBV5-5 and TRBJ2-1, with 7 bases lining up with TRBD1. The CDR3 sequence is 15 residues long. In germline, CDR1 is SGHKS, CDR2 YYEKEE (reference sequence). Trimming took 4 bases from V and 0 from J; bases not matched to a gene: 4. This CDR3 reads CASSKTGYSYNEQFF. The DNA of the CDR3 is TGTGCCAGCAGCAAGACAGGGTACTCCTACAATGAGCAGTTCTTC.

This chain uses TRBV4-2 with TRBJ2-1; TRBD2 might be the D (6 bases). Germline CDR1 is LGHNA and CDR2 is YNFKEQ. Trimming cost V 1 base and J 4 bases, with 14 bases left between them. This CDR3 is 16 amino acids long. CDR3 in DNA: TGTGCCAGCAGCCAAGTTCCGGGGGAGCCGTACAATGAGCAGTTCTTC. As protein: CASSQVPGEPYNEQFF.